The 20 T cell receptor beta chains below were found in one sample sequenced in a study of shared clonotypes between healthy human individuals. Naive-designated CD8 cells lacked CD45RO, were positively enriched for CCR7, and omitted terminally differentiated effector memory CD45RA+ cells. Data came from immunoSEQ multiplex PCR; TCRdb stores just in-frame clones and leaves some out. This sample carries around 2,100,000 clones, approximately 94% of them seen once, and the ten largest clones take 1% to 1.5%. Material for sequencing was naive CD8+ T cells sorted from blood. The receptors were sampled from a man aged 18 to 29 in good health.

The chain combines TRBV2 with TRBJ1-1, with a possible D match to TRBD1 (6 bases). With 4 bases removed from V and 5 bases from J, the gap between germline ends came to 17 bases. CDR1 is SNHLY and CDR2 is FYNNEI in the germline V gene. There are 15 residues in the CDR3. The CDR3 DNA sequence: TGTGCCAGCAGTGCCAAAGGGGGTGCGAGGACTGAAGCTTTCTTT. Its protein is CASSAKGGARTEAFF.

The rearrangement links TRBV9 to TRBJ2-1; 8 positions match TRBD2. This CDR3 has 16 residues. Unmatched junction bases numbered 14, after V lost 6 bases and J lost 6 bases. Germline V gene data show CDR1 as SGDLS and CDR2 as YYNGEE. CDR3 amino acids: CASNSRPGGPGNEQFF. In nucleotides, the CDR3 is TGTGCCAGCAACAGTAGACCGGGAGGGCCAGGCAATGAGCAGTTCTTC.

The J gene is TRBJ2-7, the V gene TRBV7-6; TRBD1 might be the D (5 bases). Germline V CDR1 and CDR2: SGHVS, FNYEAQ. V was cut by 0 bases and J by 7 bases, with 13 bases left in between. This CDR3 is built from 14 residues. The CDR3 here is CASSLAGPAGEQYF. The CDR3 DNA sequence: TGTGCCAGCAGCTTAGCGGGTCCTGCAGGGGAGCAGTACTTC.

The rearrangement joins TRBV7-9 to TRBJ1-6; 9 bases agree with TRBD1. Trimming removed 5 bases from V and 7 bases from J; junction bases left unmatched: 6. Germline CDR1 SEHNR, CDR2 FQNEAQ (reference sequence). The CDR3 consists of 15 residues. The CDR3 DNA reads TGTGCCAGCAGCCAAACCGGGACAGGGAATTCACCCCTCCACTTT. Translated: CASSQTGTGNSPLHF.

V and J are TRBV6-5 and TRBJ2-1, with 8 bases fitting TRBD1. CDR1 is MNHEY and CDR2 is SVGAGI in the germline V gene. CDR3 length: 15 residues. Losses at the gene ends were 4 bases for V and 0 bases for J; bases not matched to a gene: 2. The CDR3 reads CASSLDRASYNEQFF. The CDR3 DNA follows: TGTGCCAGCAGTTTGGACAGGGCCTCCTACAATGAGCAGTTCTTC.

The table lists this clone with a count of one. The chain is built from TRBV9 and TRBJ1-4; 7 bases match TRBD1. The CDR3 length is 13 residues. Looked up from germline, CDR1 is SGDLS and CDR2 is YYNGEE. V gave up 6 bases and J gave up 6 bases; unmatched junction bases: 5. The CDR3 DNA reads as TGTGCCAGCACCCCAGGGGGAGATGAAAAACTGTTTTTT. This translates into CASTPGGDEKLFF.

V usage is TRBV13 and J usage is TRBJ1-1; weak D call: TRBD1 (6 bases). Germline assignment: CDR1 PRHDT and CDR2 FYEKMQ (reference sequence). The length of the CDR3 is 12 residues. V lost 5 bases to trimming and J lost 6 bases, with 10 bases between them. Here the CDR3 DNA reads TGTGCCAGCAGCAGACAGGCGGCTGAAGCTTTCTTT. Residues: CASSRQAAEAFF.

This clone has a single count. The rearrangement joins TRBV12-5 to TRBJ2-2; a possible D gene is TRBD2 (5 bases). The V gene lost 3 bases and the J gene lost 7 bases, with 18 bases spanning the gap. The CDR3 covers 16 residues. Germline loops: CDR1 LGHNT, CDR2 FRNRAP. CDR3 sequence reads: CASGFGASGVGGELFF. In DNA, the CDR3 is TGTGCTAGTGGTTTCGGCGCCTCCGGGGTCGGCGGGGAGCTGTTTTTT.

The genes are TRBV20-1 and TRBJ1-1; D call uncertain. The V gene lost 8 bases and the J gene lost 4 bases, with 8 bases spanning the gap. Germline CDR1 and CDR2: DFQATT and SNEGSKA (reference sequence). This CDR3 spans 10 amino acids. The CDR3 DNA follows: TGCAGTCCCCTTAGCACTGAAGCTTTCTTT. Residues: CSPLSTEAFF.

This chain joins TRBV4-3 and TRBJ2-1; D is ambiguous. Germline CDR1 reads LGHNA; CDR2 reads YSLEER. The germline V and J ends were trimmed by 0 bases and 2 bases, with 11 bases remaining between them. This CDR3 spans 16 amino acids. The CDR3 sequence: CASSQDQVSPYNEQFF. The CDR3 DNA reads as TGCGCCAGCAGCCAAGATCAAGTCTCCCCCTACAATGAGCAGTTCTTC.

The chain has TRBV6-5 and TRBJ1-5; D unresolved. This CDR3 comprises 14 residues. The germline V and J ends were trimmed by 0 bases and 7 bases, with 10 bases remaining between them. The germline V gene has CDR1 MNHEY and CDR2 SVGAGI. CDR3 residues: CASSYSEGEQPQHF. CDR3 coding DNA: TGTGCCAGCAGTTACTCAGAGGGAGAACAGCCCCAGCATTTT.

This chain uses TRBV5-4 with TRBJ2-3; maybe TRBD2 (6 bases). The germline V and J ends were trimmed by 4 bases and 5 bases, with 17 bases remaining between them. The germline V gene has CDR1 SGHNT and CDR2 YYREEE (reference sequence). The CDR3 sequence is 15 residues long. The CDR3 DNA is TGTGCCAGCAGCGTCCCCGGGAGTTCCAGAGATACGCAGTATTTT. This sequence encodes CASSVPGSSRDTQYF.

Concerning this clone: Other DNA sequences within the sample encode an identical CDR3. This sequence joins TRBV27 and TRBJ2-7; D call uncertain. This CDR3 has 13 amino acids. Trimming removed 3 bases from V and 1 base from J, with 7 bases in between. CDR1 MNHEY and CDR2 SMNVEV come from the germline V gene (reference sequence). CDR3 sequence reads: CASSFRASYEQYF. The CDR3 DNA sequence: TGTGCCAGCAGTTTCCGTGCTTCCTACGAGCAGTACTTC.

Remarks on this clone: In the same sample, other DNA sequences code for this CDR3. This sequence joins TRBV4-1 and TRBJ2-5; TRBD2 might be the D (6 bases). The V end was cut by 3 bases, the J end by 5 bases, with 7 bases between. This CDR3 has 12 residues. Per the germline V gene, CDR1 is MGHRA and CDR2 is YSYEKL. CDR3: CASSHGGETQYF. The CDR3 nucleotides read TGCGCCAGCAGCCATGGGGGGGAGACCCAGTACTTC.

The chain recombines TRBV5-8 with TRBJ2-7; 11 bases match TRBD2. With V trimmed by 0 bases and J by 4 bases, 3 bases remained unmatched. Germline CDR1 is SGHTS and CDR2 is YDEGEE. CDR3 length: 15 amino acids. The CDR3 spells CASSLAASGRYEQYF. In nucleotides, the CDR3 is TGTGCCAGCAGCTTGGCGGCTAGCGGGAGGTACGAGCAGTACTTC.

V is TRBV7-9 and J is TRBJ2-3, with a tentative D call TRBD2 (5 bases). Germline loops: CDR1 SEHNR, CDR2 FQNEAQ (reference sequence). Trimming took 5 bases from V and 7 from J, leaving 19 bases between them. The CDR3 consists of 15 residues. In DNA, the CDR3 is TGTGCCAGCAGCCCGGTGTGGGCTAGCAATAATACGCAGTATTTT. The encoded protein is CASSPVWASNNTQYF.

The chain couples TRBV12-5 to TRBJ2-3, with a possible D match to TRBD2 (6 bases). The germline gives CDR1 LGHNT, CDR2 FRNRAP. Trimming removed 0 bases from V and 2 bases from J, with 12 bases in between. The CDR3 is made up of 16 amino acids. CDR3 sequence (DNA): TGTGCTAGTGGTTTGGTAGCAACGGGAGACACAGATACGCAGTATTTT. Amino acids: CASGLVATGDTDTQYF.

The chain employs TRBV7-9 and TRBJ1-1, with 7 nucleotides matching TRBD1. CDR1 and CDR2 (germline): SEHNR, FQNEAQ (reference sequence). The CDR3 is made up of 12 amino acids. V shed 5 bases, J shed 7 bases, and the junction held 4 bases outside the gene matches. The CDR3 region has the DNA TGTGCCAGCAGCCCGACAGGGCTTGAAGCTTTCTTT. Its translation is CASSPTGLEAFF.

The chain's CDR3 is CASSQEAGGPDRPQHF. Written as DNA, the CDR3 is TGCGCCAGCAGCCAAGAAGCTGGGGGACCCGATCGGCCCCAGCATTTT. The V gene is TRBV4-1, the J gene TRBJ1-5, with D perhaps TRBD1 (5 bases). The germline V gene encodes CDR1 MGHRA and CDR2 YSYEKL. The ends were cut back, 0 bases at V and 9 bases at J, with 18 bases in the middle. This CDR3 contains 16 residues.

This clone was recorded only once. The gene calls are TRBV10-3 and TRBJ2-7, with 8 bases aligning to TRBD1. V was clipped by 3 bases and J by 7 bases; unmatched bases: 5. This CDR3 is 13 amino acids long. The germline gives CDR1 ENHRY, CDR2 SYGVKD. CDR3 nucleotides: TGTGCCATCAGTGAAACAGGGGGGAGTGAGCAGTACTTC. Residues: CAISETGGSEQYF.